This TCR beta chain was sequenced in a study of beta chain features in type 1 diabetes. Germline V gene data show CDR1 as SGHTA and CDR2 as FQGTGA. The CDR3 consists of 15 residues. Remarks on this clone: At one boundary the junction diverges from the germline segment, which might be a read error.

Expressed TCRB transcripts were sequenced, since all the RNA that had been isolated was reverse transcribed. Libraries were prepared by immunoSEQ multiplex PCR; TCRdb keeps only in-frame clonotypes and omits some of them. Altogether 300,000 to 350,000 clones are present, roughly 8% being singletons, with the ten largest covering around 0.45%. The specimen sequenced was central memory CD4+ T cells from blood. The chain combines TRBV7-3 with TRBJ2-7, with a tentative D call TRBD2 (6 bases). The receptor comes from a young woman in good health. The CDR3 DNA sequence: TGTGCCAGCAGCGTAACCGGGACTTCCTCCTACGAGCAGTACTTC. Residues: CASSVTGTSSYEQYF.